Sequencing of this T cell receptor beta chain was carried out in a study of shared clonotypes between healthy human individuals. The CDR3 spans 15 residues. The V segment lost 1 base and the J segment 3 bases; nucleotides outside the gene matches: 2. The germline gives CDR1 SGHTA, CDR2 FQGNSA. As concerns this clone: Its antigen is not identified.

Data came from immunoSEQ multiplex PCR; TCRdb stores just in-frame clones and leaves some out. The profile covers fewer than 600,000 clones, with around 77% appearing a single time and more than 10% taken by the ten largest. The study's findings and limits: The sole specimen, blood, was sampled, and tissue repertoires likely differ.

The receptor's source is a middle-aged woman in good health. Some clones in this sample may be carry-over from other donors' samples. Sequenced sample: PBMCs. This chain connects TRBV7-2 to TRBJ2-3; 9 positions agree with TRBD2. CDR3: CASSLGSGRTDTQYF. The CDR3 DNA is TGTGCCAGCAGCTTAGGCAGCGGGAGGACAGATACGCAGTATTTT.